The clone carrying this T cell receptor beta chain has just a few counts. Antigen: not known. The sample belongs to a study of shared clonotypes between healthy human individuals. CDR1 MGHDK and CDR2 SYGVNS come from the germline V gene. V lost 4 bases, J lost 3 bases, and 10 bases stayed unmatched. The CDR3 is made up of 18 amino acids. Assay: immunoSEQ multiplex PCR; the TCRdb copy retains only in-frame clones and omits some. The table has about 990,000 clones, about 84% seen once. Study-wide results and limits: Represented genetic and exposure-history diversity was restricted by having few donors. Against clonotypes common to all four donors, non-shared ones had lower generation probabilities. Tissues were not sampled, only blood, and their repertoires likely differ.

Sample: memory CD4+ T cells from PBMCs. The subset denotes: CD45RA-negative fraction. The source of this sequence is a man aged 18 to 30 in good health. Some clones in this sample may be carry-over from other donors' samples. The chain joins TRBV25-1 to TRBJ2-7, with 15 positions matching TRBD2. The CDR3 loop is CASSGRRTSGRALYEQYF. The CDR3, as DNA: TGTGCCAGCAGTGGACGTCGGACTAGCGGGAGGGCCCTCTACGAGCAGTACTTC.